These 10 T cell receptor beta chains came from one sample sequenced in a study of regulatory and conventional T cells in RAG deficiency. Genomic DNA came from blood conventional CD4+ T cells gated CD25-low CD127-high. Sequencing was performed with immunoSEQ multiplex PCR; in TCRdb, only in-frame clones are kept and a portion is missing. The sample records tens of thousands of clones, around 97% being singletons. These data were also reused for a study on regulatory T cells. That investigation notes: The primer mix had 52 TRBV and 13 TRBJ primers.

The sample was CD25- CD4+ T cells sorted from blood. These receptor sequences come from a human donor in good health.

V is TRBV7-2 and J is TRBJ2-6; the D is unclear. The CDR3 consists of 15 residues. Trimming shortened V by 3 bases and J by 1 base, and 7 bases separated the two germline ends. CDR1 SGHTA and CDR2 FQGNSA come from the germline V gene. CDR3 nucleotide sequence: TGTGCCAGCAGCTTCACGCGTTCTGGGGCCAACGTCCTGACTTTC. It translates to CASSFTRSGANVLTF.

CDR3 region: CATSRDYSGANVLTF. The DNA for the CDR3 is TGTGCCACCAGCAGAGATTATTCTGGGGCCAACGTCCTGACTTTC. The gene calls are TRBV15 and TRBJ2-6; D not resolved. In germline, CDR1 is LNHNV, CDR2 YYDKDF (reference sequence). The length of the CDR3 is 15 residues. The V end lost 0 bases, the J end lost 1 base, and 4 bases lay between the germline ends.

Note on this clone: Other DNA variants within this sample encode the same CDR3. The chain links TRBV9 to TRBJ1-1; no clear D gene. Germline values: CDR1 SGDLS, CDR2 YYNGEE. V gave up 0 bases and J gave up 4 bases, with 7 bases separating them. The CDR3 loop spans 13 amino acids. In DNA form, the CDR3 reads TGTGCCAGCAGCGTAGCTGAGTCCACTGAAGCTTTCTTT. This gives the protein CASSVAESTEAFF.

The chain carries TRBV28 and TRBJ1-6, with D perhaps TRBD1 (5 bases). The CDR3 is 17 amino acids. V was cut by 3 bases and J by 3 bases, with 15 bases left in between. Germline V lookup: CDR1 MDHEN, CDR2 SYDVKM. CDR3 amino acids: CASSFSQKRGYNSPLHF. The DNA of the CDR3 is TGTGCCAGCAGTTTTTCGCAGAAAAGGGGCTATAATTCACCCCTCCACTTT.

This chain joins TRBV6-1 and TRBJ1-6; TRBD1 might be the D (6 bases). The CDR3 sequence is 16 residues long. V gave up 0 bases and J gave up 6 bases, with 12 bases separating them. Germline lookup yields CDR1 MNHNS and CDR2 SASEGT. In DNA, the CDR3 is TGTGCCAGCAGTGAAGCGATTGGACAGCTTAATTCACCCCTCCACTTT. As protein: CASSEAIGQLNSPLHF.

The table lists this clone with a few counts. The chain is built from TRBV11-2 and TRBJ1-3; the D gene is possibly TRBD1 (6 bases). Trimming took 4 bases from V and 4 from J, leaving 11 bases between them. The CDR3 runs 14 residues. Germline V gene lookup returns CDR1 SGHAT and CDR2 FQNNGV. The CDR3 loop reads CASSSDRRGNTIYF. The CDR3 nucleotides are TGTGCCAGCAGCTCAGACAGGAGGGGAAACACCATATATTTT.

This chain connects TRBV9 to TRBJ1-1; D is perhaps TRBD1 (5 bases). Trimming pared 0 bases from V and 3 bases from J, leaving 9 bases between. Germline V gives CDR1 SGDLS, CDR2 YYNGEE. The CDR3 has 14 amino acids. CDR3 bases: TGTGCCAGCAGCGTAGCTATAGGGGACACTGAAGCTTTCTTT. Encoded protein: CASSVAIGDTEAFF. Full variable domain (rest looked up from reference TRBV9 and TRBJ1-1): DSGVTQTPKHLITATGQRVTLRCSPRSGDLSVYWYQQSLDQGLQFLIQYYNGEERAKGNILERFSAQQFPDLHSELNLSSLELGDSALYFCASSVAIGDTEAFFGQGTRLTVV.

The chain joins TRBV5-4 to TRBJ2-1; 7 positions agree with TRBD1. The junction had 6 bases not matched to a gene; V was cut back by 2 bases and J by 4 bases. This CDR3 has 15 residues. Germline CDR1 reads SGHNT; CDR2 reads YYREEE (reference sequence). The CDR3 protein is CASSFDRARYNEQFF. DNA of the CDR3: TGTGCCAGCAGCTTCGACAGGGCGCGTTACAATGAGCAGTTCTTC. Full variable domain (missing parts from reference TRBV5-4 and TRBJ2-1): ETGVTQSPTHLIKTRGQQVTLRCSSQSGHNTVSWYQQALGQGPQFIFQYYREEENGRGNFPPRFSGLQFPNYSSELNVNALELDDSALYLCASSFDRARYNEQFFGPGTRLTVL.

The chain employs TRBV2 and TRBJ2-7, with 11 bases aligning to TRBD1. In germline, CDR1 is SNHLY, CDR2 FYNNEI. The ends lost 4 bases at V and 2 bases at J; junction bases unmatched: 4. CDR3 size: 15 residues. This CDR3 reads CASSAQGQGAYEQYF. As DNA, the CDR3 is TGTGCCAGCAGTGCCCAGGGACAGGGGGCCTACGAGCAGTACTTC.

V is TRBV2 and J is TRBJ2-7, with 7 nucleotides matching TRBD1. Germline assignment: CDR1 SNHLY and CDR2 FYNNEI. V dropped 6 bases and J dropped 4; count of bases not matched to a gene: 12. The CDR3 has 15 residues. CDR3 bases: TGTGCCAGCAGCGCACCGGGACAGCTCTCATACGAGCAGTACTTC. Its protein is CASSAPGQLSYEQYF.